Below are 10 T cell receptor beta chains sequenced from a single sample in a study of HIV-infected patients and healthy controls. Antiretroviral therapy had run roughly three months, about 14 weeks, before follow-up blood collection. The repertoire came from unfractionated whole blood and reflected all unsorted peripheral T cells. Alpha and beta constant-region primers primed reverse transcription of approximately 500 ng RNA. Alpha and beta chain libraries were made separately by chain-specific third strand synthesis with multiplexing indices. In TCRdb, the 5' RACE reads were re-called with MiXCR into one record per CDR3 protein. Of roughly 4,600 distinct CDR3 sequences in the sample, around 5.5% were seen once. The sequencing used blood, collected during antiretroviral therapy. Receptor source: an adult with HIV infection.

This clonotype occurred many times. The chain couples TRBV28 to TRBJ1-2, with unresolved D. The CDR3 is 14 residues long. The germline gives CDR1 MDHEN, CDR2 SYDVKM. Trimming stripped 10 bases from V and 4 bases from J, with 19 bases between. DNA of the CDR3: TGTGCCACTTTGCAGGCCGGTGCTCCCTATGGCTACACCTTC. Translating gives CATLQAGAPYGYTF.

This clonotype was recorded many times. The CDR3 coding sequence is TGTGCCAGCAGCCAAGGAGGGACTAGCGGGACCTACGAGCAGTACTTC. This sequence encodes CASSQGGTSGTYEQYF. This rearrangement joins TRBV3-1 to TRBJ2-7, with 13 bases identical to TRBD2. The CDR3 is made up of 16 amino acids. V shed 1 base, J shed 2 bases, and the junction held 2 bases outside the gene matches. Germline-derived CDR1 and CDR2 are LGHDT and YNNKEL (reference sequence).

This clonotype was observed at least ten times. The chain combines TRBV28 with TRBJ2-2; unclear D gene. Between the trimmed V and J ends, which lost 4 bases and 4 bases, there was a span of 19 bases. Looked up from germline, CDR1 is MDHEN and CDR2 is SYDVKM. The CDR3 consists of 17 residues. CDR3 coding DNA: TGTGCCAGCAGTTCCCAATCAGCAATCGAATCCACCGGGGAGCTGTTTTTT. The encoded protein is CASSSQSAIESTGELFF.

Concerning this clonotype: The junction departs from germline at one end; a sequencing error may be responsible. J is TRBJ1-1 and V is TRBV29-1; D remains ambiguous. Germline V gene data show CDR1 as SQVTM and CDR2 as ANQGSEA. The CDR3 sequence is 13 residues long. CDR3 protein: CSVVPAENTGAFF. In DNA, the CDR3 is TGCAGCGTTGTTCCAGCCGAGAACACTGGAGCTTTCTTT. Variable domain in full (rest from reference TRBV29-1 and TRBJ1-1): SAVISQKPSRDICQRGTSLTIQCQVDSQVTMMFWYRQQPGQSLTLIATANQGSEATYESGFVIDKFPISRPNLTFSTLTVSNMSPEDSSIYLCSVVPAENTGAFFGQGTRLTVV.

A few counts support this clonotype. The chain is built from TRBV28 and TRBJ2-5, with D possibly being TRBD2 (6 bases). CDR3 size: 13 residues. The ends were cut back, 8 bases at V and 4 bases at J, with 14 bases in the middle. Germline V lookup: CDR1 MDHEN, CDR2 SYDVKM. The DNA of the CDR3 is TGTGCCAGCCTGGGAGGTGGGGGAGAGACCCAGTACTTC. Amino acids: CASLGGGGETQYF.

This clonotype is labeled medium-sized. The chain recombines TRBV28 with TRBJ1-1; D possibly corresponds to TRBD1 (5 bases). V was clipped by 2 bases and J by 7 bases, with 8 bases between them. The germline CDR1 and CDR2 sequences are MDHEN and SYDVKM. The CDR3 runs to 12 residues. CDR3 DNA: TGTGCCAGCAGTTTACCCGACAGTGAAGCTTTCTTT. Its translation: CASSLPDSEAFF.

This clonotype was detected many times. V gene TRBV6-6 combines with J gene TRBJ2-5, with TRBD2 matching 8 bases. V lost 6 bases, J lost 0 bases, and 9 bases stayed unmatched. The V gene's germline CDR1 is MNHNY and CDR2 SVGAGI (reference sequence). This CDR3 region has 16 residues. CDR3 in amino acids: CASSFRGGAYQETQYF. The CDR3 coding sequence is TGTGCCAGCAGCTTCCGGGGGGGTGCATACCAAGAGACCCAGTACTTC.

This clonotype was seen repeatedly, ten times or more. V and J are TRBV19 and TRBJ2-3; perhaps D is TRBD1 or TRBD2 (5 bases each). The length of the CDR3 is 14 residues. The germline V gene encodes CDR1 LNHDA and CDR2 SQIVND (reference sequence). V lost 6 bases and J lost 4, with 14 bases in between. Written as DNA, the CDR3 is TGTGCCAGTAGCCCCTCGAGGGGACCAGATACGCAGTATTTT. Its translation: CASSPSRGPDTQYF.

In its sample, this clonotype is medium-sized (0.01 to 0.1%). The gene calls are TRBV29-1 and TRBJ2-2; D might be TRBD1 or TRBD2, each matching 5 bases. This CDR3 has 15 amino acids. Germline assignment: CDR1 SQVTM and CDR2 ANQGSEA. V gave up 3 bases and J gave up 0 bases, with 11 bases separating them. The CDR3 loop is CSVDWGRTNTGELFF. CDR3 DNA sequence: TGCAGCGTTGATTGGGGGAGAACGAACACCGGGGAGCTGTTTTTT.

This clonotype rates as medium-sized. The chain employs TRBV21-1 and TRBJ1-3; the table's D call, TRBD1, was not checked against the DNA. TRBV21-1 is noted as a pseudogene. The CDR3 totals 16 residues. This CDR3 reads CASSTRQESSGNTIYF. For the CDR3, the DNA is TGTGCCAGCAGCACCCGACAGGAGAGCTCTGGAAACACCATATATTTT.